This TCR beta chain is drawn from a study of OX40 agonist ivuxolimab in advanced cancers. The study's findings and limits: CD4+ T cells averaged fewer expanded clones than CD8+ T cells.

Method: immunoSEQ multiplex PCR; TCRdb's copy keeps in-frame clones and lacks some. The sample records around 92,000 clones, roughly 94% being singletons. Unmatched junction bases numbered 7, after V lost 2 bases and J lost 4 bases. CDR1 is MNHEY and CDR2 is SVGAGI in the germline V gene. This CDR3 contains 16 residues. Of note for this clone: No antigen is known for it.

Specimen: CD4+ or CD8+ T cells sorted from blood, collected in a trial of the OX40 agonist ivuxolimab. The genes are TRBV6-5 and TRBJ1-1; 10 bases are a match to TRBD1. The clonotype comes from an adult with an advanced solid tumor such as melanoma, head and neck, liver or kidney cancer. CDR3 region: CASSYKTGGAGTEAFF. The CDR3 nucleotides read TGTGCCAGCAGTTACAAGACAGGGGGCGCTGGCACTGAAGCTTTCTTT.